This TCR beta chain was identified during a study of technical replicates of blood from four donors. TCRdb's table, derived via immunoSEQ multiplex PCR, lists solely in-frame clones and lacks some. The sample has 65,000 to 95,000 clones; approximately 97% are singletons. The CDR3 spans 14 residues. Deletions cut 5 bases from V and 4 bases from J, with 14 bases between. The germline V gene encodes CDR1 MRHNA and CDR2 SNTAGT. The chain recombines TRBV6-4 with TRBJ1-1; D perhaps matches TRBD1 (5 bases). The specimen sequenced was T cells isolated from PBMCs. The sequence came from a human donor in good health. The CDR3 spells CASSPTGGGTEAFF. The CDR3 nucleotides read TGTGCCAGCAGTCCGACGGGCGGGGGCACTGAAGCTTTCTTT.